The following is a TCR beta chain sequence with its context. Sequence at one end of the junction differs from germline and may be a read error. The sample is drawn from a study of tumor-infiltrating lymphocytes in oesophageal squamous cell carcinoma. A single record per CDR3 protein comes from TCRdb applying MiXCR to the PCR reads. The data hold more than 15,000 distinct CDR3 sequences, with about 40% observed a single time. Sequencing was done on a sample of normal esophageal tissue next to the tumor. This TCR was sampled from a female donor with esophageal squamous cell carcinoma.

As DNA, the CDR3 is TGTGCCAGCAGCCCACCCCGAACAGGGCGACTTGGTTCACCCCTCCACTTC. It is translated as CASSPPRTGRLGSPLHF. The rearrangement links TRBV7-6 to TRBJ2-5, with D possibly TRBD1 on 6 matching bases. The V gene's germline CDR1 is SGHVS and CDR2 FNYEAQ. The CDR3 spans 17 residues.